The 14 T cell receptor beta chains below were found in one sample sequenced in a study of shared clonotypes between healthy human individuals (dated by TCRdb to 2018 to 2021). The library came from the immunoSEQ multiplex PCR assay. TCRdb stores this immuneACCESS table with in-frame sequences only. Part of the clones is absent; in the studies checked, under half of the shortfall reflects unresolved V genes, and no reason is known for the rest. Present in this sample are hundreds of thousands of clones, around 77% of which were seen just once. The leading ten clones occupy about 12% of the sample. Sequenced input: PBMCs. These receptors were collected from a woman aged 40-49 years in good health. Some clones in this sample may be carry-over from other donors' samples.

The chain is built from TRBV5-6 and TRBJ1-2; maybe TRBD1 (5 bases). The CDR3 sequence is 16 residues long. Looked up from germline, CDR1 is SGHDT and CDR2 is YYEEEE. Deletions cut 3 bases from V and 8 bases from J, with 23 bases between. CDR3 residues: CASSYRTGLTHLGYTF. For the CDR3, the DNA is TGTGCCAGCAGCTATCGGACGGGACTAACCCACCTAGGCTACACCTTC.

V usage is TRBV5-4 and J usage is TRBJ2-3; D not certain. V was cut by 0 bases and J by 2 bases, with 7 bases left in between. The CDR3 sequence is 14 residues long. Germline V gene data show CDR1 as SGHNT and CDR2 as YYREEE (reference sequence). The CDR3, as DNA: TGTGCCAGCAGCTTGGCGGCTACCACAGATACGCAGTATTTT. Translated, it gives CASSLAATTDTQYF.

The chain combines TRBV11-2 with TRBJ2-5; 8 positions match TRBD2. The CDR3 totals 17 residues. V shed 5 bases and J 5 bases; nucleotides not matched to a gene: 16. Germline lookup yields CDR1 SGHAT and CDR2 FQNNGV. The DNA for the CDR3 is TGTGCCAGCAGCCAATCCGGGACTAGGATCGGAGAGGAGACCCAGTACTTC. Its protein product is CASSQSGTRIGEETQYF.

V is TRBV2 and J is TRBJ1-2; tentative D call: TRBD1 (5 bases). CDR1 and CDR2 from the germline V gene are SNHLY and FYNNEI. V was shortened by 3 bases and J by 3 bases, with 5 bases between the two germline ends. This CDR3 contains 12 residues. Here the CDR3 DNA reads TGTGCCAGCAGTGACAGGGACTATGGCTACACCTTC. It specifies CASSDRDYGYTF.

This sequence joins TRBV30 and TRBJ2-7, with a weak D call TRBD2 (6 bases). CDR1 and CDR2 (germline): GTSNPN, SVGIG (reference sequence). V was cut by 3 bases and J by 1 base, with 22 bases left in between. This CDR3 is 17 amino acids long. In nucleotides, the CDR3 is TGTGCCTGGAGCGGCTCCCCCCCTAGCGACTCGTCCTACGAGCAGTACTTC. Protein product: CAWSGSPPSDSSYEQYF. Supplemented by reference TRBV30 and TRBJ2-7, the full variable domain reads SQTIHQWPATLVQPVGSPLSLECTVEGTSNPNLYWYRQAAGRGLQLLFYSVGIGQISSEVPQNLSASRPQDRQFILSSKKLLLSDSGFYLCAWSGSPPSDSSYEQYFGPGTRLTVT.

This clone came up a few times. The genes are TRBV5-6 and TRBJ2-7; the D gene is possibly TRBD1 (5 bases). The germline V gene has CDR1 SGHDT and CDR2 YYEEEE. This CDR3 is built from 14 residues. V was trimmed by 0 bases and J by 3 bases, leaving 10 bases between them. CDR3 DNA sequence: TGTGCCAGCAGCTTGGACGTCAGGGACTACGAGCAGTACTTC. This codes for CASSLDVRDYEQYF.

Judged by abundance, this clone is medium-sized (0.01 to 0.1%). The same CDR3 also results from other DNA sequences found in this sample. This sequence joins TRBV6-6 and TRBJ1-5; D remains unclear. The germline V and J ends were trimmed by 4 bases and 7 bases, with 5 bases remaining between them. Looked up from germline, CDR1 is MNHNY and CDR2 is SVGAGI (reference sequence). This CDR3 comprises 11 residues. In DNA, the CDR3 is TGTGCCAGCAGTTCGGAGCAGCCCCAGCATTTT. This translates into CASSSEQPQHF.

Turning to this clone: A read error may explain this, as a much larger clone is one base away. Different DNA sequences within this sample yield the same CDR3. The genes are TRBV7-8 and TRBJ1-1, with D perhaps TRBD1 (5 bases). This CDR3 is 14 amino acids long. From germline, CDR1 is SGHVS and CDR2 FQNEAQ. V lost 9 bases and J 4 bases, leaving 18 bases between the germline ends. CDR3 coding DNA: TGTGCCAGTAGGGGAGCGATGTGGGGCACTGAAGCTTTCTTT. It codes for CASRGAMWGTEAFF. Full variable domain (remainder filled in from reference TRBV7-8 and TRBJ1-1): GAGVSQSPRYKVAKRGQDVALRCDPISGHVSLFWYQQALGQGPEFLTYFQNEAQLDKSGLPSDRFFAERPEGSVSTLKIQRTQQEDSAVYLCASRGAMWGTEAFFGQGTRLTVV.

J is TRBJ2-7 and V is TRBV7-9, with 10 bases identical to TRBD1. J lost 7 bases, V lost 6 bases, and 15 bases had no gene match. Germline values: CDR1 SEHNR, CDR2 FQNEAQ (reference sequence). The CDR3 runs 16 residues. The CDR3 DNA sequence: TGTGCCAGCAGTCAGGCGGGACAGGGGTTTTTAGGTGAGCAGTACTTC. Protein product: CASSQAGQGFLGEQYF.

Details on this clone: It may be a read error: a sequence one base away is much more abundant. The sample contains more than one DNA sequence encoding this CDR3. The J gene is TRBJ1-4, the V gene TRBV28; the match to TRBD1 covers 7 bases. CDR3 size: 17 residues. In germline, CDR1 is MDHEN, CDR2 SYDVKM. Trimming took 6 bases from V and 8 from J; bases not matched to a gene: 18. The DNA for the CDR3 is TGTGCCAGCAGCTTACCCCACACAGGGGAAGTGGGAGAAAAACTGTTTTTT. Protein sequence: CASSLPHTGEVGEKLFF.

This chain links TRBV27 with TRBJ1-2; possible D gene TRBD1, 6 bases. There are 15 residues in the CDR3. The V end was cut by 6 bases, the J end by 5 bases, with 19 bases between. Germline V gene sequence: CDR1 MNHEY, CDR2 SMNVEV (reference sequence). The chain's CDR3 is CASSPGTPSTYGYTF. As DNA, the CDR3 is TGTGCCAGCAGCCCCGGGACACCCAGTACTTATGGCTACACCTTC.

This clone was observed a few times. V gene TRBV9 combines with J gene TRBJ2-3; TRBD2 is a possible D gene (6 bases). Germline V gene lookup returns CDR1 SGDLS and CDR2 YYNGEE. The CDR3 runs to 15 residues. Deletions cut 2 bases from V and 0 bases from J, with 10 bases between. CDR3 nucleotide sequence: TGTGCCAGCAGCGTCGGCGGGATGAGCACAGATACGCAGTATTTT. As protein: CASSVGGMSTDTQYF.

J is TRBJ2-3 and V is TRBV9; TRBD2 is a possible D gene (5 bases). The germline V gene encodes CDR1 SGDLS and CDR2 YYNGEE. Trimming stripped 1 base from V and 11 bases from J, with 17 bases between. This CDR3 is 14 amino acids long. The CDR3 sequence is CASSVRGGPDQQYF. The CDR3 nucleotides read TGTGCCAGCAGCGTACGGGGTGGGCCCGATCAGCAGTATTTT.

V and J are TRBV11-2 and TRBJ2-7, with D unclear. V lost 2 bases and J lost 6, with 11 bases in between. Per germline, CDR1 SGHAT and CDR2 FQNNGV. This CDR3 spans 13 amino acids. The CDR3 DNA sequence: TGTGCCAGCAGCTTATCACACGGGCTCGAGCAGTACTTC. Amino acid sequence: CASSLSHGLEQYF. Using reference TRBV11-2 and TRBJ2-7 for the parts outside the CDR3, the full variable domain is EAGVAQSPRYKIIEKRQSVAFWCNPISGHATLYWYQQILGQGPKLLIQFQNNGVVDDSQLPKDRFSAERLKGVDSTLKIQPAKLEDSAVYLCASSLSHGLEQYFGPGTRLTVT.